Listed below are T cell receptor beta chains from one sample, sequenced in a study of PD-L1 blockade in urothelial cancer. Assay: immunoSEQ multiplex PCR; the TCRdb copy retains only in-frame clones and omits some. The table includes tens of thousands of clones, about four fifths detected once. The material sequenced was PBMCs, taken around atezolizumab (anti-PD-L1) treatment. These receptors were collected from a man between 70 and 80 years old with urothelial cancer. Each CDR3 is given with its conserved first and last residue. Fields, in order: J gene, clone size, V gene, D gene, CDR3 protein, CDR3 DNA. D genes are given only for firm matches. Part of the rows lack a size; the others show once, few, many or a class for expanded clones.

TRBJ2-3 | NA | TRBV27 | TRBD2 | CASSSLAADTQYF | TGTGCCAGCAGTTCACTAGCGGCAGATACGCAGTATTTT
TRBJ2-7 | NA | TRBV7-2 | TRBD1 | CASSAPPGQIYEQYF | TGTGCCAGCAGCGCCCCGCCGGGACAGATCTACGAGCAGTACTTC
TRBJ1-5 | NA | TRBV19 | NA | CASSTQPYSNQPQHF | TGTGCCAGTAGTACACAGCCATATAGCAATCAGCCCCAGCATTTT
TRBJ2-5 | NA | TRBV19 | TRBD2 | CASSTDSRGGETQYF | TGTGCCAGTAGTACAGACAGCCGGGGAGGGGAGACCCAGTACTTC
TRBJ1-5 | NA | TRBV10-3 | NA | CAISEYRGNQPQHF | TGTGCCATCAGTGAGTACAGAGGCAATCAGCCCCAGCATTTT
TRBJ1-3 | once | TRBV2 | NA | CASSEQFPGAGNTIYF | TGTGCCAGCAGTGAACAGTTCCCAGGGGCTGGAAACACCATATATTTT
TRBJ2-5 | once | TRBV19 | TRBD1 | CASSTTGQETQYF | TGTGCCAGTAGTACGACAGGGCAAGAGACCCAGTACTTC
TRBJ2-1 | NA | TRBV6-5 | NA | CASSYHGTEQFF | TGTGCCAGCAGTTACCACGGGACAGAGCAGTTCTTC
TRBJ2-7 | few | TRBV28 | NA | CASSLGQNEQYF | TGTGCCAGCAGTCTTGGACAGAACGAGCAGTACTTC
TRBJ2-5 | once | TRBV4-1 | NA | CASSQAGAETQYF | TGCGCCAGCAGCCAAGCAGGGGCTGAGACCCAGTACTTC
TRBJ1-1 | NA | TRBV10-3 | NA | CAISESRSNRAGEAFF | TGTGCCATCAGTGAGTCGAGAAGTAACAGGGCTGGTGAAGCTTTCTTT
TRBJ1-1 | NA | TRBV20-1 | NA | CSASSSAQAFF | TGCAGTGCTAGTTCCAGTGCTCAAGCTTTCTTT
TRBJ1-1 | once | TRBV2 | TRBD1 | CASSEAGTANTEAFF | TGTGCCAGCAGTGAAGCCGGGACAGCGAACACTGAAGCTTTCTTT
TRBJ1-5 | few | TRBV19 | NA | CASNLTPGEDQPQHF | TGTGCCAGTAACCTCACCCCGGGGGAAGATCAGCCCCAGCATTTT
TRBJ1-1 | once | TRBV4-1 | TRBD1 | CASSQGQGSEAFF | TGCGCCAGCAGCCAAGGACAGGGATCTGAAGCTTTCTTT
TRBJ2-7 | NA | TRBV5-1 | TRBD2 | CASSLAGLLPYEQYF | TGCGCCAGCAGCCTAGCGGGCCTTCTTCCCTACGAGCAGTACTTC
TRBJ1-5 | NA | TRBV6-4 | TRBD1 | CASSEGQGGQPQHF | TGTGCCAGCAGTGAAGGACAGGGCGGACAGCCCCAGCATTTT
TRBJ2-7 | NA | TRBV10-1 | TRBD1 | CASSDGTGSSYEQYF | TGCGCCAGCAGTGATGGGACAGGGTCCTCCTACGAGCAGTACTTC
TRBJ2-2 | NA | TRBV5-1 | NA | CASSYEGDNTGELFF | TGCGCCAGCAGCTACGAGGGGGATAACACCGGGGAGCTGTTTTTT
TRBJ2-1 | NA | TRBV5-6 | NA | CASSLAARAGYNEQFF | TGTGCCAGCAGCTTGGCAGCGAGGGCCGGTTACAATGAGCAGTTCTTC
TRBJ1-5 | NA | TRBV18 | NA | CASSPPGFGPQHF | TGTGCCAGCTCACCCCCAGGGTTCGGGCCCCAGCATTTT
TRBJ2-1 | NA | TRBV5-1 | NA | CASSSPGLNNEQFF | TGCGCCAGCAGCTCGCCCGGACTGAACAATGAGCAGTTCTTC
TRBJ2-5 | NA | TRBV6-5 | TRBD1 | CASSRPTGQGETQYF | TGTGCCAGCAGTCGACCTACCGGACAGGGAGAGACCCAGTACTTC
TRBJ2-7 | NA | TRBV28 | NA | CASSITFTYEQYF | TGTGCCAGCAGTATAACATTCACCTACGAGCAGTACTTC
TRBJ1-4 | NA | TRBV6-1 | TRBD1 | CASSGTTGGVQLFF | TGTGCCAGCAGTGGAACGACAGGGGGGGTTCAACTGTTTTTT
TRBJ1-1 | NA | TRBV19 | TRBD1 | CASRGQGGSGGRTEAFF | TGTGCCAGTCGTGGACAGGGAGGTTCTGGCGGCCGAACTGAAGCTTTCTTT
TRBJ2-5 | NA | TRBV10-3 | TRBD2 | CAISGGERDVKTQYF | TGTGCCATCAGTGGGGGGGAGCGGGACGTAAAGACCCAGTACTTC
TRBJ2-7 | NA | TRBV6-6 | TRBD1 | CASRRQGPPYEQYF | TGTGCCAGCAGAAGACAGGGGCCACCCTACGAGCAGTACTTC
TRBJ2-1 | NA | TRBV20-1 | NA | CSGQSYNEQFF | TGCAGTGGACAGTCTTACAATGAGCAGTTCTTC